This is a list of T cell receptor beta chains from one sample in a study of blood T cell repertoires in COVID-19. Using immunoSEQ multiplex PCR, the repertoire was profiled, and TCRdb retains in-frame clones only, with some absent. The data contain fewer than 250,000 clones, approximately 86% of them seen just once; the ten biggest clones take up approximately 0.66%. Sequencing used peripheral blood. Receptors were obtained from a man aged 35 to 55 with acute or convalescent COVID-19. CDR3s include the opening cysteine and the closing phenylalanine or tryptophan. The order of the fields is D gene, J gene, V gene, clone size, CDR3 protein, CDR3 DNA. The D gene is left open where the match is weak. Some rows have no size entry. The others give once, few or many, or a class for an expanded clone.

>NA|TRBJ2-5|TRBV5-1|NA
CASSRSVGETQYF
TGCGCCAGCAGCCGGAGCGTCGGAGAGACCCAGTACTTC
>NA|TRBJ2-7|TRBV28|NA
CAITQGPYEQYF
TGTGCCATCACCCAGGGGCCATACGAGCAGTACTTC
>NA|TRBJ1-2|TRBV18|NA
CASSPDRSYGYTF
TGTGCCAGCTCACCTGACAGGAGTTATGGCTACACCTTC
>TRBD2|TRBJ2-5|TRBV6-5|NA
CASSPYSGGEETQYF
TGTGCCAGCAGCCCATATAGCGGGGGAGAAGAGACCCAGTACTTC
>NA|TRBJ2-1|TRBV11-3|NA
CASSLATRASYNEQFF
TGTGCCAGCAGCTTAGCTACTAGGGCCTCCTACAATGAGCAGTTCTTC
>TRBD1|TRBJ2-7|TRBV11-2|NA
CASSIGTGGANWYYEQYF
TGTGCCAGCAGTATAGGGACAGGGGGCGCGAATTGGTACTACGAGCAGTACTTC
>NA|TRBJ2-7|TRBV28|NA
CASSGAPLYEQYF
TGTGCCAGCAGTGGGGCCCCTCTCTACGAGCAGTACTTC
>NA|TRBJ2-7|TRBV4-1|NA
CASSQDHNSYEQYF
TGCGCCAGCAGCCAAGATCACAACTCCTACGAGCAGTACTTC
>TRBD2|TRBJ2-5|TRBV6-5|once
CASSKNGGGETQYF
TGTGCCAGCAGTAAAAACGGGGGAGGGGAGACCCAGTACTTC
>TRBD2|TRBJ2-7|TRBV6-6|NA
CATRPGGPYEQYF
TGTGCCACCCGACCGGGGGGTCCCTACGAGCAGTACTTC
>TRBD2|TRBJ2-7|TRBV6-1|NA
CASSDPPIGGSYEQYF
TGTGCCAGCAGTGACCCCCCCATCGGGGGGTCCTACGAGCAGTACTTC
>TRBD2|TRBJ2-1|TRBV29-1|NA
CSGLRTSYEFF
TGCAGCGGCCTTAGGACTAGCTATGAGTTCTTC
>NA|TRBJ1-1|TRBV6-5|NA
CASRAQGGSEAFF
TGTGCCAGCAGAGCGCAGGGTGGTTCTGAAGCTTTCTTT
>NA|TRBJ1-1|TRBV14|NA
CASSQFGQGIIDTEAFF
TGTGCCAGCAGCCAATTCGGGCAGGGAATTATCGACACTGAAGCTTTCTTT
>TRBD1|TRBJ1-1|TRBV6-5|NA
CASGSGTGGPNSAFF
TGTGCCAGCGGCTCCGGGACAGGGGGCCCTAATTCTGCTTTCTTT
>NA|TRBJ1-2|TRBV23-1|once
CASTRDLAHYGYTF
TGCGCCAGCACACGGGACTTGGCGCACTATGGCTACACCTTC